A selection of T cell receptor beta chains follows, all from one sample in a study of T cell repertoires in ileal Crohn's disease. TCRdb's copy holds only in-frame clones and misses some; the assay was immunoSEQ multiplex PCR. This sample carries roughly 18,000 clones, roughly 85% of them seen once, and the ten largest clones take under 13%. Sequencing was done on a sample of ileal tissue. The source is an adult with Crohn's disease. CDR3s include the opening cysteine and the closing phenylalanine or tryptophan. A D gene is named only where the DNA matches it firmly. The listing skips clone size in some rows; elsewhere it reads once, few, many or a size class.

NA	TRBV5-1	NA	TRBJ2-1	CASSLVPGGPYNEQFF	TGCGCCAGCAGCTTGGTTCCGGGGGGCCCCTACAATGAGCAGTTCTTC
NA	TRBV14	NA	TRBJ2-2	CATRRRGITGELFF	TGTGCCACCAGGCGCAGGGGAATTACCGGGGAGCTGTTTTTT
NA	TRBV18	NA	TRBJ2-6	CASSPPGGAGANVLTF	TGTGCCAGCTCACCACCAGGTGGGGCAGGGGCCAACGTCCTGACTTTC
NA	TRBV19	NA	TRBJ1-6	CASSITGGNSPLHF	TGTGCCAGTAGCATAACAGGTGGTAATTCACCCCTCCACTTT
TRBD1	TRBV6-5	NA	TRBJ1-2	CASSRQGGGNGYTF	TGTGCCAGCAGTAGACAGGGCGGGGGGAATGGCTACACCTTC
NA	TRBV4-1	NA	TRBJ2-6	CASSQVGRGSGANVLTF	TGCGCCAGCAGCCAAGTTGGGCGGGGCTCTGGGGCCAACGTCCTGACTTTC
NA	TRBV7-2	NA	TRBJ1-5	CASSAVRGNQPQHF	TGTGCCAGCAGCGCCGTCCGGGGCAATCAGCCCCAGCATTTT
NA	TRBV7-6	NA	TRBJ2-2	CASSLQALATGELFF	TGTGCCAGCAGCTTACAGGCCTTGGCCACCGGGGAGCTGTTTTTT
NA	TRBV6-5	NA	TRBJ1-4	CASTPDRRDEKLFF	TGTGCCAGCACCCCCGACAGGCGGGATGAAAAACTGTTTTTT
TRBD2	TRBV27	NA	TRBJ2-1	CASSFLGTSGGVNEQFF	TGTGCCAGCAGTTTCCTCGGGACTAGCGGGGGGGTTAATGAGCAGTTCTTC
TRBD1	TRBV7-2	NA	TRBJ1-2	CASSPPGQRQATF	TGTGCCAGCAGCCCTCCGGGACAGCGCCAGGCCACCTTC
TRBD1	TRBV7-8	NA	TRBJ1-4	CASSLGQGVVEKLFF	TGTGCCAGCAGCCTTGGACAGGGGGTTGTGGAAAAACTGTTTTTT
NA	TRBV30	once	TRBJ1-1	CAWRAPDGRGTEAFF	TGTGCCTGGAGGGCGCCGGACGGGAGGGGAACTGAAGCTTTCTTT
TRBD1	TRBV19	NA	TRBJ2-7	CASSISPRTGNYEQYF	TGTGCCAGTAGTATATCCCCTCGGACAGGAAACTACGAGCAGTACTTC
TRBD1	TRBV4-3	NA	TRBJ1-2	CASSQAGTGGGYTF	TGCGCCAGCAGCCAGGCCGGGACAGGGGGCGGCTACACCTTC
TRBD2	TRBV10-3	NA	TRBJ2-2	CAIADLGSGGAETGELFF	TGTGCCATCGCGGACCTTGGGAGCGGGGGGGCTGAAACCGGGGAGCTGTTTTTT
NA	TRBV19	NA	TRBJ2-3	CASSILPTDTQYF	TGTGCCAGTAGTATACTCCCCACAGATACGCAGTATTTT
TRBD2	TRBV29-1	NA	TRBJ2-1	CSGDGRGGAKNNEQFF	TGCAGCGGGGACGGGAGGGGGGGGGCTAAAAACAATGAGCAGTTCTTC
TRBD2	TRBV29-1	once	TRBJ2-7	CSVTSERGSSYEQYF	TGCAGCGTGACCTCAGAGCGGGGGAGCTCCTACGAGCAGTACTTC
NA	TRBV9	NA	TRBJ1-1	CASSVGTDTEAFF	TGTGCCAGCAGCGTAGGGACAGACACTGAAGCTTTCTTT
NA	TRBV6-5	NA	TRBJ2-2	CASTAVTSLTGELFF	TGTGCCAGCACTGCAGTTACAAGTTTGACCGGGGAGCTGTTTTTT
TRBD1	TRBV15	once	TRBJ2-1	CATSRGGGQGARDEQFF	TGTGCCACCAGCAGAGGAGGGGGACAGGGGGCCCGCGATGAGCAGTTCTTC
TRBD2	TRBV2	few	TRBJ2-1	CASSVRGSGGFYNEQFF	TGTGCCAGCAGTGTCCGGGGTAGCGGGGGTTTCTACAATGAGCAGTTCTTC
NA	TRBV27	NA	TRBJ1-5	CASSFSGGYGQPQHF	TGTGCCAGCAGTTTTAGTGGGGGCTATGGACAGCCCCAGCATTTT
TRBD1	TRBV14	few	TRBJ1-6	CASKAGTVNSALHF	TGTGCCAGCAAGGCCGGGACAGTTAATTCGGCCCTCCACTTT
TRBD1	TRBV7-6	once	TRBJ1-4	CASSDREAEKLFF	TGTGCCAGCTCCGACAGGGAGGCCGAAAAACTGTTTTTT
TRBD1	TRBV5-1	NA	TRBJ1-6	CASSPGDQGAIASPLHF	TGCGCCAGCAGCCCGGGAGATCAGGGGGCTATAGCTTCACCCCTCCACTTT
NA	TRBV5-1	few	TRBJ1-2	CASSGGLRRGYTF	TGCGCCAGCAGTGGGGGCCTACGGCGGGGCTACACCTTC
NA	TRBV12-5	NA	TRBJ1-5	CASGPNQPQHF	TGTGCTAGTGGCCCGAATCAGCCCCAGCATTTT
NA	TRBV7-6	NA	TRBJ1-1	CASTRGGSHTEAFF	TGTGCCAGTACAAGGGGGGGAAGCCACACTGAAGCTTTCTTT
NA	TRBV9	NA	TRBJ1-2	CASSVREGYGYTF	TGTGCCAGCAGCGTCCGGGAGGGATATGGCTACACCTTC
NA	TRBV7-9	few	TRBJ1-1	CASSLAGTNTEAFF	TGTGCCAGCAGCTTGGCAGGAACGAACACTGAAGCTTTCTTT
NA	TRBV9	NA	TRBJ2-7	CASSEGGGAAVYEQYF	TGTGCCAGCAGCGAGGGAGGCGGGGCGGCCGTATACGAGCAGTACTTC
NA	TRBV7-9	NA	TRBJ1-4	CASSLSSATNEKLFF	TGTGCCAGCAGCTTATCGTCCGCAACTAATGAAAAACTGTTTTTT
TRBD2	TRBV5-1	NA	TRBJ2-5	CASSFGGGGQETQYF	TGCGCCAGCAGCTTCGGCGGGGGGGGACAAGAGACCCAGTACTTC
TRBD1	TRBV7-9	once	TRBJ1-1	CAGSLGRGVTEAFF	TGTGCCGGCAGCTTAGGCAGGGGGGTCACTGAAGCTTTCTTT
NA	TRBV19	NA	TRBJ1-1	CASSISSLTEAFF	TGTGCCAGTAGTATAAGTTCACTCACTGAAGCTTTCTTT
TRBD1	TRBV4-1	NA	TRBJ1-6	CASSQEGQGSNSPLHF	TGCGCCAGCAGCCAAGAGGGACAGGGTTCTAATTCACCCCTCCACTTT
NA	TRBV11-3	NA	TRBJ2-2	CASSQGSGELFF	TGTGCCAGCAGCCAGGGTTCCGGGGAGCTGTTTTTT
NA	TRBV6-5	NA	TRBJ2-5	CASSPRVSSSETQYF	TGTGCCAGCAGCCCCAGGGTGAGCTCCAGCGAGACCCAGTACTTC
TRBD1	TRBV18	NA	TRBJ1-2	CASSTGDVNYGYTF	TGTGCCAGCTCAACAGGGGACGTTAACTATGGCTACACCTTC
TRBD2	TRBV7-2	NA	TRBJ2-1	CASSPPGRGHNEQFF	TGTGCCAGCAGCCCCCCGGGGAGGGGACACAATGAGCAGTTCTTC
TRBD1	TRBV7-2	NA	TRBJ1-2	CASSDRDRGNYGYTF	TGTGCCAGCAGCGACCGGGACAGGGGTAACTATGGCTACACCTTC
TRBD2	TRBV5-1	once	TRBJ2-3	CASRLAGSTDTQYF	TGCGCCAGCAGACTAGCGGGGTCCACAGATACGCAGTATTTT
NA	TRBV6-6	NA	TRBJ2-2	CASSYLWAQDTGELFF	TGTGCCAGCAGTTACCTGTGGGCCCAGGACACCGGGGAGCTGTTTTTT
TRBD1	TRBV7-6	NA	TRBJ1-3	CASSSDRGGNTIYF	TGTGCCAGCAGCTCTGACAGGGGGGGAAACACCATATATTTT
NA	TRBV7-9	once	TRBJ2-5	CASSLHEGAVLETQYF	TGTGCCAGCAGCTTACACGAGGGTGCGGTTCTGGAGACCCAGTACTTC
TRBD2	TRBV25-1	NA	TRBJ2-3	CASSELSSGGLTDTQYF	TGTGCCAGCAGTGAATTGAGTAGCGGGGGGCTTACAGATACGCAGTATTTT
TRBD2	TRBV4-2	NA	TRBJ2-2	CASSLAGGHTGELFF	TGTGCCAGCAGCCTAGCGGGGGGCCACACCGGGGAGCTGTTTTTT
TRBD1	TRBV11-2	once	TRBJ1-3	CASSVNRGNTIYF	TGTGCCAGCAGCGTCAACAGGGGGAACACCATATATTTT
NA	TRBV2	NA	TRBJ2-2	CASSAEHGGELFF	TGTGCCAGCAGTGCGGAGCACGGCGGGGAGCTGTTTTTT
NA	TRBV30	NA	TRBJ2-1	CASLRIKDGEQFF	TGTGCCTCGCTGAGGATTAAAGACGGTGAGCAGTTCTTC